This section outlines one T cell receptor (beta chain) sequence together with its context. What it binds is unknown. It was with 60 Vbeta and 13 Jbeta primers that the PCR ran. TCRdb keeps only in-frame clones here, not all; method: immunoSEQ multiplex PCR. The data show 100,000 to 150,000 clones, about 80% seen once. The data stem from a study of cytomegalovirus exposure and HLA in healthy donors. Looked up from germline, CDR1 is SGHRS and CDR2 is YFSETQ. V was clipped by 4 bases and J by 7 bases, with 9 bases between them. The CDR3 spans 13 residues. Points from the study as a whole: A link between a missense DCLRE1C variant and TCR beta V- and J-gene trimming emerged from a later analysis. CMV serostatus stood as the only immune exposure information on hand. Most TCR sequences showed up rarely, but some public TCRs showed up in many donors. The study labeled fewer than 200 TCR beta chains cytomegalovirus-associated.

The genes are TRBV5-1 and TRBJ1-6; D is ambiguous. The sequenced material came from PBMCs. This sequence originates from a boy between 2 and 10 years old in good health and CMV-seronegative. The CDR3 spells CASSRDLNSPLHF. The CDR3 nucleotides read TGCGCCAGCAGCCGAGACTTGAATTCACCCCTCCACTTT.